What follows are 32 T cell receptor beta chains derived from one specimen sequenced in a study of blood T cell repertoires in COVID-19. Assay: immunoSEQ multiplex PCR; the TCRdb copy retains only in-frame clones and omits some. The table has 81,000 or so clones, 75% to 85% seen once; the top ten hold 13%. The sequenced sample consisted of peripheral blood. Receptors originate from a human donor in a cohort sampled during active COVID-19.

The gene calls are TRBV20-1 and TRBJ2-7; 10 nucleotides agree with TRBD2. After removal of 3 bases from V and 4 bases from J, the junction contained 6 bases not matched to a gene. From germline, CDR1 is DFQATT and CDR2 SNEGSKA (reference sequence). This CDR3 is built from 14 residues. CDR3 nucleotide sequence: TGCAGTGCTAGTCGCCCTAGCGGGGGTTACGAGCAGTACTTC. Its translation: CSASRPSGGYEQYF.

This clone was detected once. The rearrangement joins TRBV5-1 to TRBJ1-6; no firm D call. Trimming cost V 4 bases and J 6 bases, with 11 bases left between them. CDR1 and CDR2 from the germline V gene are SGHRS and YFSETQ. The CDR3 runs 14 residues. The chain's CDR3 is CASSKDWPNSPLHF. The DNA of the CDR3 is TGCGCCAGCAGCAAAGACTGGCCTAATTCACCCCTCCACTTT.

The rearrangement links TRBV7-8 to TRBJ2-1; TRBD2 might be the D (5 bases). V was clipped by 4 bases and J by 10 bases, with 14 bases between them. The V gene's germline CDR1 is SGHVS and CDR2 FQNEAQ. There are 13 residues in the CDR3. DNA for the CDR3: TGTGCCAGCAGCTGGCGCACTAGTCCAGAGCAGTTCTTC. As protein: CASSWRTSPEQFF.

The J gene is TRBJ2-2, the V gene TRBV30, with D possibly matching TRBD1 (6 bases). Germline V lookup: CDR1 GTSNPN, CDR2 SVGIG (reference sequence). V dropped 1 base and J dropped 0 bases, with 21 bases sitting between them. The CDR3 covers 19 residues. The CDR3 sequence: CAWSAPWDTGRSNTGELFF. Here the CDR3 DNA reads TGTGCCTGGAGTGCCCCTTGGGACACGGGTCGGTCGAACACCGGGGAGCTGTTTTTT.

The chain couples TRBV6-2 or TRBV6-3 to TRBJ2-5, with TRBD2 matching 15 bases. From germline, CDR1 is MNHEY and CDR2 SVGEGT. This CDR3 comprises 17 residues. V was pared by 4 bases and J by 5 bases, with 8 bases of the junction left unmatched. The CDR3 reads CASSWRTSGGATETQYF. DNA for the CDR3: TGTGCCAGCAGTTGGCGGACTAGCGGGGGGGCCACGGAGACCCAGTACTTC.

J is TRBJ2-7 and V is TRBV6-5; tentatively, D is TRBD1 (5 bases). Germline loops: CDR1 MNHEY, CDR2 SVGAGI. With 5 bases removed from V and 4 bases from J, the gap between germline ends came to 12 bases. The CDR3 is made up of 13 amino acids. In nucleotides, the CDR3 is TGTGCCAGCAGTCCGAAGGGGTTATACGAGCAGTACTTC. It encodes CASSPKGLYEQYF.

This chain links TRBV7-8 with TRBJ1-2, with D possibly matching TRBD1 (6 bases). Germline loops: CDR1 SGHVS, CDR2 FQNEAQ. The ends were cut back, 5 bases at V and 7 bases at J, with 20 bases in the middle. This CDR3 has 15 amino acids. CDR3 residues: CASSLRDTTAGGYTF. The CDR3 DNA reads TGTGCCAGCAGCCTTCGGGACACTACCGCCGGTGGCTACACCTTC.

The V gene is TRBV4-1, the J gene TRBJ1-5; TRBD1 is a possible D gene (6 bases). V lost 5 bases and J 7 bases, leaving 21 bases between the germline ends. Germline CDR1 is MGHRA and CDR2 is YSYEKL. This CDR3 region has 16 residues. Written as DNA, the CDR3 is TGCGCCAGCAGCAGAAGTTCGCAGGGGATCGGCCAGCCCCAGCATTTT. It specifies CASSRSSQGIGQPQHF.

The J gene is TRBJ2-3, the V gene TRBV5-5, with D possibly TRBD2 on 6 matching bases. The germline CDR1 and CDR2 sequences are SGHKS and YYEKEE (reference sequence). The CDR3 covers 16 residues. V lost 4 bases to trimming and J lost 2 bases, with 17 bases between them. This CDR3 is CASSPHGAGPTDTQYF. Written as DNA, the CDR3 is TGTGCCAGCAGCCCCCATGGGGCGGGGCCCACAGATACGCAGTATTTT.

This clone turned up a few times. The rearrangement uses TRBV27 and TRBJ1-2; D is perhaps TRBD1 (5 bases). The germline V and J ends were trimmed by 2 bases and 4 bases, with 17 bases remaining between them. This CDR3 is built from 16 residues. Germline-derived CDR1 and CDR2 are MNHEY and SMNVEV (reference sequence). This CDR3 reads CASSLNLGGLPYGYTF. CDR3 bases: TGTGCCAGCAGTTTAAACTTGGGGGGTTTACCCTATGGCTACACCTTC.

Regarding this clone: The same CDR3 also results from other DNA sequences found in this sample. The J gene is TRBJ2-3, the V gene TRBV6-4; 7 bases map to TRBD1. Germline-derived CDR1 and CDR2 are MRHNA and SNTAGT. V lost 0 bases and J lost 4; bases outside the gene matches: 1. CDR3 length: 14 amino acids. Written as DNA, the CDR3 is TGTGCCAGCAGTGACTCGCAGGGGGCAGATACGCAGTATTTT. Its translation: CASSDSQGADTQYF.

This clone was seen once. The rearrangement links TRBV13 to TRBJ1-4, with D possibly being TRBD1 (5 bases). The ends were cut back, 0 bases at V and 8 bases at J, with 13 bases in the middle. The V gene's germline CDR1 is PRHDT and CDR2 FYEKMQ (reference sequence). CDR3 length: 15 residues. CDR3 region: CASSLGRQGGEKLFF. As DNA, the CDR3 is TGTGCCAGCAGCTTAGGTCGCCAGGGAGGGGAAAAACTGTTTTTT.

This rearrangement joins TRBV15 to TRBJ1-2; TRBD1 agrees at 12 bases. The CDR3 is 15 residues long. Trimming at V came to 3 bases and at J to 2 bases, leaving 1 base not matched to a gene. Germline CDR1 reads LNHNV; CDR2 reads YYDKDF (reference sequence). The CDR3 DNA reads TGTGCCACCAGCAGGGGACAGGGGGCGAACTATGGCTACACCTTC. It yields the protein CATSRGQGANYGYTF.

J is TRBJ1-2 and V is TRBV7-9; a weak D match, TRBD1 (5 bases). Germline values: CDR1 SEHNR, CDR2 FQNEAQ (reference sequence). This CDR3 region has 15 residues. V was trimmed by 2 bases and J by 2 bases, leaving 12 bases between them. Written as DNA, the CDR3 is TGTGCCAGCAGCTTATTGGGGCAGGGAAACTATGGCTACACCTTC. Amino acid sequence: CASSLLGQGNYGYTF.

This clone was found many times. The chain recombines TRBV2 with TRBJ1-1; D call uncertain. Trimming removed 3 bases from V and 10 bases from J, with 15 bases in between. CDR1 and CDR2 (germline): SNHLY, FYNNEI. This CDR3 comprises 13 residues. CDR3 region: CASSDPRIEGAFF. Here the CDR3 DNA reads TGTGCCAGCAGTGACCCCCGGATCGAGGGAGCTTTCTTT.

The rearrangement links TRBV4-3 to TRBJ1-2; perhaps TRBD1 as D (6 bases). Trimming shortened V by 2 bases and J by 4 bases, and 8 bases separated the two germline ends. The CDR3 sequence is 13 residues long. From germline, CDR1 is LGHNA and CDR2 YSLEER. The CDR3 bases are TGCGCCAGCAGCCAAACAGGGACCTATGGCTACACCTTC. Its protein is CASSQTGTYGYTF.

The rearrangement links TRBV4-3 to TRBJ1-6, with 7 bases lining up with TRBD1. The CDR3 spans 15 residues. V shed 1 base and J 9 bases; nucleotides not matched to a gene: 6. Germline loops: CDR1 LGHNA, CDR2 YSLEER. CDR3 region: CASSQGQGIPSPLHF. The CDR3 DNA is TGCGCCAGCAGCCAAGGACAGGGAATTCCTTCACCCCTCCACTTT.

The chain uses TRBV3-1 (or the pseudogene TRBV3-2) and TRBJ2-7; 7 bases are a match to TRBD1. This CDR3 comprises 14 residues. Germline lookup yields CDR1 LGHDT and CDR2 YNNKEL (reference sequence). With V trimmed by 1 base and J by 1 base, 1 base remained unmatched. The CDR3 DNA sequence: TGTGCCAGCAGCCAAGCGGACAGGTCCTACGAGCAGTACTTC. This gives the protein CASSQADRSYEQYF.

In this sample, this clone turned up a few times. The gene calls are TRBV5-5 and TRBJ1-4; TRBD1 is a possible D gene (5 bases). The V gene lost 0 bases and the J gene lost 7 bases, with 13 bases spanning the gap. Germline assignment: CDR1 SGHKS and CDR2 YYEKEE (reference sequence). This CDR3 has 15 amino acids. The DNA for the CDR3 is TGTGCCAGCAGCTTGGGGGGACGGAGGGCTGAAAAACTGTTTTTT. Residues: CASSLGGRRAEKLFF.

This CDR3 reads CASSTLQGANYGYTF. CDR3 in DNA: TGTGCCAGCAGCACGCTACAGGGGGCGAACTATGGCTACACCTTC. The chain links TRBV3-1 (or the pseudogene TRBV3-2) to TRBJ1-2; TRBD1 matches 9 bases. This CDR3 is 15 amino acids long. V gave up 5 bases and J gave up 2 bases; unmatched junction bases: 6. CDR1 and CDR2 from the germline V gene are LGHDT and YNNKEL (reference sequence).

The chain has TRBV28 and TRBJ1-2, with D possibly TRBD1 on 5 matching bases. This CDR3 has 15 amino acids. V was clipped by 6 bases and J by 0 bases, with 14 bases between them. Germline-derived CDR1 and CDR2 are MDHEN and SYDVKM. As DNA, the CDR3 is TGTGCCAGCAGACCCGGGACTTCGACTAACTATGGCTACACCTTC. It yields the protein CASRPGTSTNYGYTF.

This clone was recorded a few times. The genes are TRBV3-1 (or the pseudogene TRBV3-2) and TRBJ1-6; 8 bases are a match to TRBD1. CDR3 length equals 15 residues. Germline V gene sequence: CDR1 LGHDT, CDR2 YNNKEL (reference sequence). V was clipped by 3 bases and J by 8 bases; unmatched bases: 6. The CDR3 DNA reads as TGTGCCAGCAGCCAGAGGACAGGGTTGGATTCACCCCTCCACTTT. It specifies CASSQRTGLDSPLHF.

This chain joins TRBV5-5 and TRBJ2-3; D possibly corresponds to TRBD1 (5 bases). CDR1 and CDR2 from the germline V gene are SGHKS and YYEKEE (reference sequence). The V and J ends lost 2 bases and 1 base respectively, with 14 bases between them. The CDR3 contains 16 residues. CDR3 region: CASSFVPGKGTDTQYF. The CDR3, as DNA: TGTGCCAGCAGCTTTGTGCCAGGGAAAGGCACAGATACGCAGTATTTT.

The chain links TRBV4-1 to TRBJ2-1; 12 bases line up with TRBD2. Germline values: CDR1 MGHRA, CDR2 YSYEKL. J gave up 4 bases and V 3 bases, and 4 bases lay outside the gene matches. There are 16 residues in the CDR3. CDR3 bases: TGCGCCAGCAGCCAGGCTAGCGGGGGGGCGTACAATGAGCAGTTCTTC. Its translation is CASSQASGGAYNEQFF.

V and J are TRBV3-1 (or the pseudogene TRBV3-2) and TRBJ1-2; 8 bases are shared with TRBD1. CDR3 length equals 14 residues. CDR1 is LGHDT, CDR2 YNNKEL, per germline (reference sequence). V gave up 3 bases and J gave up 7 bases; unmatched junction bases: 7. The CDR3 bases are TGTGCCAGCAGCCAGGAGGGGACAGGCAGTGGCTACACCTTC. It encodes CASSQEGTGSGYTF.

V and J are TRBV27 and TRBJ1-4; 10 nucleotides align to TRBD1. Looked up from germline, CDR1 is MNHEY and CDR2 is SMNVEV (reference sequence). The CDR3 consists of 14 residues. V trimming: 6 bases; J trimming: 8 bases; junction bases outside the gene matches: 6. DNA of the CDR3: TGTGCCAGCAGAAGACAGGGGGCTGGCGAAAAACTGTTTTTT. This gives the protein CASRRQGAGEKLFF.

This chain links TRBV10-1 with TRBJ2-5, with TRBD1 as a possible D gene (6 bases). The V gene lost 8 bases and the J gene lost 1 base, with 8 bases spanning the gap. CDR3 size: 12 residues. CDR1 is WNHNN and CDR2 is SYGVQD in the germline V gene (reference sequence). CDR3 nucleotide sequence: TGCGCCAGCGGACAGACCCAAGAGACCCAGTACTTC. It specifies CASGQTQETQYF.

The chain uses TRBV5-1 and TRBJ1-6; no clear D gene. CDR1 and CDR2 (germline): SGHRS, YFSETQ. The CDR3 spans 14 residues. V dropped 0 bases and J dropped 9 bases, with 10 bases sitting between them. The CDR3 bases are TGCGCCAGCAGCTTGGACAGCCGATTTTCACCCCTCCACTTT. It is translated as CASSLDSRFSPLHF.

This chain uses TRBV11-2 with TRBJ2-3; 10 bases agree with TRBD2. The V gene's germline CDR1 is SGHAT and CDR2 FQNNGV. The CDR3 contains 16 residues. The trim removed 6 bases at V and 0 bases at J, leaving 6 bases unmatched. The CDR3, as DNA: TGTGCCAGCAGTTTCCGAGCGGGGGGGAGCACAGATACGCAGTATTTT. Translated, it gives CASSFRAGGSTDTQYF. Combining the CDR3 with reference TRBV11-2 and TRBJ2-3 gives the whole variable domain EAGVAQSPRYKIIEKRQSVAFWCNPISGHATLYWYQQILGQGPKLLIQFQNNGVVDDSQLPKDRFSAERLKGVDSTLKIQPAKLEDSAVYLCASSFRAGGSTDTQYFGPGTRLTVL.

The chain recombines TRBV12-3 or TRBV12-4 with TRBJ2-3; maybe TRBD2 (5 bases). There are 13 residues in the CDR3. The germline V and J ends were trimmed by 4 bases and 7 bases, with 12 bases remaining between them. CDR3 nucleotides: TGTGCCAGCAGTTCCAGCGGTAGTTATACGCAGTATTTT. Translating it yields CASSSSGSYTQYF.

The V call is TRBV7-2, the J call TRBJ1-5, with 7 bases aligning to TRBD1. This CDR3 comprises 14 residues. Germline CDR1 is SGHTA and CDR2 is FQGNSA. J was trimmed by 4 bases and V by 6 bases; bases with no gene match: 6. The DNA of the CDR3 is TGTGCCAGCAGTCGACAGGGAGGTAATCAGCCCCAGCATTTT. Translating it yields CASSRQGGNQPQHF.

The chain links TRBV6-2 or TRBV6-3 to TRBJ2-7; D ambiguous. Trimming took off 2 bases at V and 2 bases at J, with 4 bases between the two ends. Germline V gene sequence: CDR1 MNHEY, CDR2 SVGEGT. CDR3 size: 12 residues. The CDR3 loop is CASSYGPYEQYF. Written as DNA, the CDR3 is TGTGCCAGCAGTTACGGGCCCTACGAGCAGTACTTC.